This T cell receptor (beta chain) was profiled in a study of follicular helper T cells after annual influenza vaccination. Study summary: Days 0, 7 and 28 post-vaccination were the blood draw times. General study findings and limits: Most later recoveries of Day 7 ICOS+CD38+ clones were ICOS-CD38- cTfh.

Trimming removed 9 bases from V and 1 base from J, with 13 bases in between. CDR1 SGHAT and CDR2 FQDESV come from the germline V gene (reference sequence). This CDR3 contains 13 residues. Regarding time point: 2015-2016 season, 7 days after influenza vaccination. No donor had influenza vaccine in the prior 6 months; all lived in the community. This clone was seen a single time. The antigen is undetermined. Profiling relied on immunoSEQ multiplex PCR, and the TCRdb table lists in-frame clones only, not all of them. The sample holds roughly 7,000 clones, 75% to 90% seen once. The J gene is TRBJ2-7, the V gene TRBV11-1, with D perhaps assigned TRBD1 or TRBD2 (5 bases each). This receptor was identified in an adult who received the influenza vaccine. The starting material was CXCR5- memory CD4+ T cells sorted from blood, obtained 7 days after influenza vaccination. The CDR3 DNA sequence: TGTGCCAGTATGAGAGGGGCTTCCTACGAGCAGTACTTC. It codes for CASMRGASYEQYF.